A selection of T cell receptor beta chains follows, all from one sample in a study of cytomegalovirus exposure and HLA in healthy donors. Assay: immunoSEQ multiplex PCR; the TCRdb copy retains only in-frame clones and omits some. Of around 100,000 clones in the sample, 81% were seen once. Material: PBMCs. Receptor source: a man aged 35 to 55 in good health and CMV-seropositive. Each CDR3 is given with its conserved first and last residue. D genes are given only for firm matches. Expanded clones get a size class; other rows say once, few or many, or leave the size out.

v_gene	d_gene	j_gene	abundance	CDR3aa	CDR3nt
TRBV28	.	TRBJ2-2	few	CASWEPGRDTGELFF	TGTGCCAGCTGGGAGCCAGGACGGGACACCGGGGAGCTGTTTTTT
TRBV7-8	TRBD2	TRBJ2-4	.	CASSSRGGEDIQYF	TGTGCCAGCAGCTCCCGGGGAGGGGAGGACATTCAGTACTTC
TRBV19	.	TRBJ1-5	.	CASMPDSLGLGNQPQHF	TGTGCCAGTATGCCGGACAGTTTAGGTTTGGGGAATCAGCCCCAGCATTTT
TRBV5-4	.	TRBJ1-1	.	CASSFPREDATEAFF	TGTGCCAGCAGCTTTCCCAGGGAGGATGCCACTGAAGCTTTCTTT
TRBV6-6	TRBD2	TRBJ2-3	.	CASSSPLAGTVDTQYF	TGTGCCAGCAGCTCTCCACTAGCGGGGACGGTCGATACGCAGTATTTT
TRBV29-1	TRBD1	TRBJ1-2	.	CSVVLLDRAPNYGYTF	TGCAGCGTTGTTCTTCTGGACAGGGCCCCTAACTATGGCTACACCTTC
TRBV4-1	TRBD1	TRBJ2-1	.	CASSQARDRGWSYNEQFF	TGCGCCAGCAGCCAAGCCCGGGACAGGGGTTGGTCCTACAATGAGCAGTTCTTC
TRBV6-1	TRBD1	TRBJ1-5	.	CASTRQGARKQPQHF	TGTGCCAGCACCCGACAGGGGGCGCGAAAACAGCCCCAGCATTTT
TRBV11-2	.	TRBJ2-5	.	CASSSKARAVETQYF	TGTGCCAGCAGCTCCAAGGCCAGGGCGGTTGAGACCCAGTACTTC
TRBV19	TRBD1	TRBJ1-5	few	CASSIQGAVQPQHF	TGTGCCAGTAGTATTCAGGGGGCCGTTCAGCCCCAGCATTTT
TRBV19	.	TRBJ1-1	.	CASLRDYMNTEAFF	TGTGCCAGTCTCCGGGACTATATGAACACTGAAGCTTTCTTT
TRBV19	TRBD1	TRBJ2-2	.	CASEGDRRNTGELFF	TGTGCCAGTGAAGGGGACAGGAGAAACACCGGGGAGCTGTTTTTT
TRBV10-3	.	TRBJ1-1	.	CAIREKGRDTEAFF	TGTGCCATCAGGGAAAAGGGGAGGGACACTGAAGCTTTCTTT
TRBV14	.	TRBJ1-1	.	CASSLIATYTEAFF	TGTGCCAGCAGCCTTATAGCAACATACACTGAAGCTTTCTTT
TRBV5-1	.	TRBJ2-1	once	CASRSSASYNEQFF	TGCGCCAGCAGATCTAGCGCCTCCTACAATGAGCAGTTCTTC
TRBV27	.	TRBJ2-3	few	CASSRFRTSTDTQYF	TGTGCCAGCAGTCGCTTCAGAACCTCCACAGATACGCAGTATTTT
TRBV2	.	TRBJ1-5	.	CASSREGKGNQPQHF	TGTGCCAGCAGTCGGGAGGGGAAGGGCAATCAGCCCCAGCATTTT
TRBV18	TRBD1	TRBJ2-2	.	CASSPPDRWGTGELFF	TGTGCCAGCTCACCACCGGACAGGTGGGGCACCGGGGAGCTGTTTTTT
TRBV29-1	.	TRBJ1-1	.	CSVRRGGSEAFF	TGCAGCGTAAGACGGGGGGGATCTGAAGCTTTCTTT
TRBV9	.	TRBJ1-1	.	CASSADTSEAFF	TGTGCCAGCAGCGCAGACACGTCTGAAGCTTTCTTT
TRBV15	.	TRBJ1-2	.	CATSRDRDSYGYTF	TGTGCCACCAGCAGAGATCGGGACTCCTATGGCTACACCTTC
TRBV6-5	TRBD1	TRBJ2-5	.	CASSYSGTGYETQYF	TGTGCCAGCAGTTACTCGGGGACAGGGTACGAGACCCAGTACTTC
TRBV6-1	TRBD2	TRBJ2-3	.	CASSEAMLGGADTQYF	TGTGCCAGCAGTGAAGCGATGTTGGGGGGGGCAGATACGCAGTATTTT
TRBV6-5	TRBD1	TRBJ1-1	.	CASSYRGRTEAFF	TGTGCCAGCAGTTACAGGGGGCGCACTGAAGCTTTCTTT
TRBV9	.	TRBJ2-2	.	CASSGRVNTGELFF	TGTGCCAGCAGCGGGCGGGTAAACACCGGGGAGCTGTTTTTT
TRBV4-1	TRBD2	TRBJ2-1	.	CASSRIPGLAPSNEQFF	TGCGCCAGCAGCCGGATACCGGGACTAGCGCCAAGCAATGAGCAGTTCTTC
TRBV7-9	TRBD1	TRBJ2-7	.	CASSLGQGVVSYEQYF	TGTGCCAGCAGCTTAGGGCAGGGGGTGGTCTCCTACGAGCAGTACTTC